A single sample gave rise to the 18 T cell receptor beta chains below, sequenced in a study of tumor and adjacent non-tumor tissue in lung cancer. The template was RNA from unsorted bulk tissue. The library came from three nested PCR rounds adapted from ARM-PCR protocols. One entry per CDR3 protein, called by TCRdb with MiXCR from the multiplex PCR reads. The data contain fewer than 120,000 distinct CDR3 sequences, about 80% of them singletons. Sequenced: lung tumor tissue. These TCRs come from a man between 65 and 79 years old with non-small cell lung cancer.

On this clonotype itself: The junction departs from germline at one end; a sequencing error may be responsible. The chain combines TRBV11-2 with TRBJ2-3; D perhaps matches TRBD2 (6 bases). Germline-derived CDR1 and CDR2 are SGHAT and FQNNGV. The CDR3 is 13 residues long. The CDR3 DNA is TGTGCCAGCAACTTAGCACTAGCAGATACGCAATATTTT. This gives the protein CASNLALADTQYF.

On this clonotype itself: Because the CDR3 is missing its conserved closing phenylalanine or tryptophan, this is likely a read error. It is unclear where the CDR3 begins or ends on the DNA, so no DNA is shown, and the CDR3 is as TCRdb lists it. This rearrangement joins TRBV28 to TRBJ1-6; TRBD1 was called by the table and not checked on the DNA. Germline values: CDR1 MDHEN, CDR2 SYDVKM. The CDR3 is made up of 15 amino acids, end residues included. The CDR3 sequence: CASSLYRGRISPFHL.

Concerning this clonotype: A much larger clonotype is one base distant, so this may be a read error. This sequence joins TRBV20-1 and TRBJ2-3; D might be TRBD2 (5 bases). The CDR3 consists of 12 residues. The germline V and J ends were trimmed by 3 bases and 7 bases, with 11 bases remaining between them. Germline CDR1 DFQATT, CDR2 SNEGSKA (reference sequence). The CDR3 loop reads CSARGSSYTQYF. The CDR3 DNA follows: TGCAGTGCTAGGGGGAGCTCATATACGCAGTATTTT.

This clonotype was seen a single time. A read error may account for a junction end that differs from germline. This chain links TRBV5-4 with TRBJ2-5, with D perhaps TRBD2 (5 bases). Per germline, CDR1 SGHNT and CDR2 YYREEE (reference sequence). The CDR3 is 13 amino acids. Here the CDR3 reads CACSGTAQETQYF. The CDR3 DNA reads TGTGCCTGCAGCGGCACAGCTCAAGAGACCCAGTACTTC.

V and J are TRBV7-9 and TRBJ1-2; D is ambiguous. The V gene's germline CDR1 is SEHNR and CDR2 FQNEAQ (reference sequence). With 1 base removed from V and 12 bases from J, the gap between germline ends came to 21 bases. The CDR3 is 15 residues long. The chain's CDR3 is CASSLEGVGFFGDTF. The CDR3 DNA follows: TGTGCCAGCAGCTTAGAGGGAGTAGGATTTTTTGGGGACACCTTC.

This rearrangement joins TRBV6-6 to TRBJ2-7; 7 positions agree with TRBD1. CDR3 length equals 13 residues. Germline V CDR1 and CDR2: MNHNY, SVGAGI (reference sequence). V was clipped by 8 bases and J by 4 bases; unmatched bases: 8. Here the CDR3 reads CASYKGTDYEQYF. The CDR3 DNA reads TGTGCCAGCTATAAAGGGACAGATTACGAGCAGTACTTC.

Concerning this clonotype: In this CDR3 the conserved last residue, phenylalanine or tryptophan, is missing, so a read error is likely. V usage is TRBV20-1 and J usage is TRBJ2-5, with unresolved D. The CDR3 is made up of 15 amino acids. The germline gives CDR1 DFQATT, CDR2 SNEGSKA (reference sequence). CDR3 nucleotide sequence: TGCAGTGCTAGCACAGCGATCCTGAGGCAAGAGACTCAGTACTTA. Translating gives CSASTAILRQETQYL.

A word on this clonotype: Without the conserved terminal phenylalanine or tryptophan, this CDR3 likely stems from a read error. Because the CDR3's place on the DNA is in doubt, the DNA is left out and the CDR3 is given as listed by TCRdb. The chain couples TRBV11-3 to TRBJ1-2; TRBD1 is the table's D call, not checked against the DNA. CDR1 is SGHNT and CDR2 is YENEEA in the germline V gene. The CDR3 totals 12 residues, both ends included. The CDR3 region is CVSSPGAYGYTL.

A remark on this clonotype: At one end the junction does not follow the germline gene, possibly because of a read error. The chain uses TRBV11-3 and TRBJ1-1, with a tentative D call TRBD1 (5 bases). The CDR3 loop spans 13 amino acids. Germline CDR1 and CDR2: SGHNT and YENEEA. The chain's CDR3 is CASGFRENNEAFF. The DNA for the CDR3 is TGTGCCAGCGGCTTCAGGGAGAACAATGAAGCTTTCTTT.

The V gene is TRBV14, the J gene TRBJ2-7; D call uncertain. CDR1 SGHDN and CDR2 FVKESK come from the germline V gene. The CDR3 consists of 16 residues. With 2 bases removed from V and 0 bases from J, the gap between germline ends came to 14 bases. The DNA for the CDR3 is TGTGCCAGCAGCCAACTTGACTGGAGAATCTCCTACGAGCAGTACTTC. Translation gives CASSQLDWRISYEQYF.

Concerning this clonotype: Sequence at one end of the junction differs from germline and may be a read error. The CDR3 coding sequence is TGCAGCGTTTTCGTATCAAGGAACTATGGCTACACGTTC. It encodes CSVFVSRNYGYTF. The chain couples TRBV29-1 to TRBJ1-2; unclear D gene. The CDR3 is 13 residues long. Germline CDR1 reads SQVTM; CDR2 reads ANQGSEA.

This clonotype occurred a few times. A junction end diverges from the germline sequence, so it may reflect a read error. This chain joins TRBV29-1 and TRBJ2-3, with no clear D. The CDR3 has 13 residues. Germline CDR1 reads SQVTM; CDR2 reads ANQGSEA. As DNA, the CDR3 is TGCAGCATTGAAGAAGTAGTAGCATATACGCAGTATTTT. It specifies CSIEEVVAYTQYF.

With regard to this clonotype: The junction departs from the called germline gene at one end, perhaps through a read error. The rearrangement uses TRBV4-1 and TRBJ2-1, with D possibly TRBD1 on 6 matching bases. The CDR3 has 15 amino acids. Germline assignment: CDR1 MGHRA and CDR2 YSYEKL. For the CDR3, the DNA is TGCGCGAGCAACCAAGGTCTGCAGGGGCCCAATGAGCAGTTCTTT. The encoded protein is CASNQGLQGPNEQFF.

J is TRBJ2-1 and V is TRBV11-1; D is possibly TRBD1 (6 bases). CDR3 length: 14 amino acids. Between the trimmed V and J ends, which lost 5 bases and 5 bases, there was a span of 13 bases. CDR1 and CDR2 (germline): SGHAT, FQDESV (reference sequence). CDR3 nucleotide sequence: TGTGCCAGCAGCACACAGGGAACCCACAATGAGCAGTTCTTC. Its translation is CASSTQGTHNEQFF. Complete variable domain (other parts from reference TRBV11-1 and TRBJ2-1): EAEVAQSPRYKITEKSQAVAFWCDPISGHATLYWYRQILGQGPELLVQFQDESVVDDSQLPKDRFSAERLKGVDSTLKIQPAELGDSAMYLCASSTQGTHNEQFFGPGTRLTVL.

As for this clonotype: Since the CDR3 does not end with the conserved phenylalanine or tryptophan, this likely comes from a read error. The chain links TRBV7-9 to TRBJ1-2; D gene ambiguous. This CDR3 has 14 amino acids. CDR1 SEHNR and CDR2 FQNEAQ come from the germline V gene (reference sequence). The CDR3 region is CASSPSGSNYGYTL. The CDR3 DNA sequence: TGTGCCAGCAGTCCGTCGGGGAGTAACTATGGTTACACCTTA.

The chain is built from TRBV11-2 and TRBJ2-3; tentative D call: TRBD1 (5 bases). Germline V gene data show CDR1 as SGHAT and CDR2 as FQNNGV. This CDR3 has 14 residues. V shed 8 bases and J shed 15 bases, with 27 bases lying between them. CDR3 sequence reads: CASGLTPGSNMQYF. In nucleotides, the CDR3 is TGTGCCAGCGGCCTAACCCCAGGGTCAAATATGCAATATTTT.

Regarding this clonotype: A read error may account for a junction end that differs from germline. The CDR3 region has the DNA TGTGCGAGCAGTACACCAACGAGGGCAGGGGTTGCCGATGCTTTCTTT. Its translation is CASSTPTRAGVADAFF. The rearrangement uses TRBV6-5 and TRBJ1-1, with D possibly TRBD1 on 6 matching bases. CDR1 MNHEY and CDR2 SVGAGI come from the germline V gene. The length of the CDR3 is 16 residues.

Concerning this clonotype itself: The junction does not match germline at one end; this may be a read error. The gene calls are TRBV5-6 and TRBJ2-2, with D tentatively TRBD1 (6 bases). The CDR3 length is 14 residues. CDR1 is SGHDT, CDR2 YYEEEE, per germline. In DNA, the CDR3 is TGTGTCAGCAGTCTGGGACAGAACACCGGGGAGCTGTTTTTT. Amino acid sequence: CVSSLGQNTGELFF.